A single sample is the source of the 5 T cell receptor beta chains below, sequenced in a study of shared clonotypes between healthy human individuals. TCRdb's copy holds only in-frame clones and misses some; the assay was immunoSEQ multiplex PCR. The data hold hundreds of thousands of clones, with 74% observed a single time. Sequenced material: memory CD4+ T cells sorted from blood. Sample subset: CD45RA-negative fraction. These receptors were collected from a woman aged 25-40 years in good health.

This sequence joins TRBV27 and TRBJ1-1; the match to TRBD1 covers 11 bases. Germline values: CDR1 MNHEY, CDR2 SMNVEV (reference sequence). The V segment lost 5 bases and the J segment 1 base; nucleotides outside the gene matches: 9. This CDR3 spans 17 amino acids. The CDR3 DNA reads as TGTGCCAGCAGTCCAAGGACAGGGGGCTACGGGAACACTGAAGCTTTCTTT. Its translation is CASSPRTGGYGNTEAFF.

This clone has just a few counts. This sequence joins TRBV18 and TRBJ1-2; D gene ambiguous. Between the trimmed V and J ends, which lost 3 bases and 7 bases, there was a span of 12 bases. This CDR3 comprises 13 residues. Germline V gene data show CDR1 as KGHSH and CDR2 as LQKENI. The CDR3 DNA is TGTGCCAGCTCACCTTTCTCAGGCCGTGGCTACACCTTC. Translated: CASSPFSGRGYTF.

This clone has a single count. The chain couples TRBV28 to TRBJ2-7, with 10 bases matching TRBD2. Trimming at V came to 1 base and at J to 6 bases, leaving 9 bases not matched to a gene. The CDR3 contains 16 residues. CDR1 is MDHEN and CDR2 is SYDVKM in the germline V gene. CDR3 in amino acids: CASSLSASGRVSEQYF. CDR3 coding DNA: TGTGCCAGCAGTTTATCAGCTAGCGGGAGAGTGAGCGAGCAGTACTTC. Filled out from reference TRBV28 and TRBJ2-7, the complete variable domain reads DVKVTQSSRYLVKRTGEKVFLECVQDMDHENMFWYRQDPGLGLRLIYFSYDVKMKEKGDIPEGYSVSREKKERFSLILESASTNQTSMYLCASSLSASGRVSEQYFGPGTRLTVT.

The V and J genes are TRBV6-6 and TRBJ1-2; 10 nucleotides match TRBD1. V dropped 4 bases and J dropped 8; count of bases not matched to a gene: 7. This CDR3 contains 14 residues. The germline gives CDR1 MNHNY, CDR2 SVGAGI (reference sequence). The CDR3 reads CASSWIGTGDGYTF. CDR3 bases: TGTGCCAGCAGTTGGATCGGGACAGGGGACGGCTACACCTTC.

V is TRBV20-1 and J is TRBJ1-2; D possibly corresponds to TRBD1 (5 bases). CDR3 size: 11 residues. Per germline, CDR1 DFQATT and CDR2 SNEGSKA (reference sequence). CDR3 sequence: CMKGMDYGYTF. The CDR3, as DNA: TGCATGAAGGGGATGGATTATGGCTACACCTTC.